These 11 T cell receptor beta chains came from one sample sequenced in a study of PD-1 blockade in classical Hodgkin lymphoma. Time point meaning: cycle 4 day 1 (C4D1), after more than five weeks of nivolumab. Every patient had relapsed following autologous stem cell transplantation, and cohorts differed in brentuximab vedotin exposure. The data were produced by immunoSEQ multiplex PCR, yet TCRdb's version contains in-frame clones alone and is incomplete. The repertoire consists of tens of thousands of clones, with around nine tenths occurring once and the leading ten covering approximately 3%. Source: peripheral blood mononuclear cells (PBMCs), taken before the fourth cycle of nivolumab. The receptor set was obtained from a human donor with classical Hodgkin lymphoma.

This chain links TRBV27 with TRBJ1-1; D gene uncertain. This CDR3 spans 12 amino acids. Trimming pared 6 bases from V and 6 bases from J, leaving 11 bases between. The germline CDR1 and CDR2 sequences are MNHEY and SMNVEV (reference sequence). In nucleotides, the CDR3 is TGTGCCAGCAGAACCGTCTGGGCTGAAGCTTTCTTT. Protein sequence: CASRTVWAEAFF.

CDR3 sequence (DNA): TGTGCCAGCAGCTCTCCGGGACGAGGAACAACCTACGAGCAGTACTTC. The encoded protein is CASSSPGRGTTYEQYF. The chain carries TRBV7-2 and TRBJ2-7; tentatively, D is TRBD1 or TRBD2 (5 bases each). V was clipped by 4 bases and J by 2 bases, with 18 bases between them. The CDR3 is 16 residues long. Germline V gene sequence: CDR1 SGHTA, CDR2 FQGNSA.

The chain combines TRBV5-1 with TRBJ2-3; no firm D call. The germline CDR1 and CDR2 sequences are SGHRS and YFSETQ. The V and J ends lost 1 base and 6 bases respectively, with 12 bases between them. This CDR3 is 14 amino acids long. CDR3 in amino acids: CASSLSPRPDTQYF. CDR3 coding DNA: TGCGCCAGCAGCTTGAGTCCTCGCCCGGATACGCAGTATTTT.

The chain is built from TRBV6-1 and TRBJ2-5, with D maybe TRBD1 (6 bases). The V end was cut by 8 bases, the J end by 0 bases, with 10 bases between. This CDR3 contains 13 residues. The germline V gene encodes CDR1 MNHNS and CDR2 SASEGT. The CDR3 protein is CASLDRYQETQYF. CDR3 DNA: TGTGCCAGCCTTGACAGGTACCAAGAGACCCAGTACTTC.

The chain employs TRBV7-2 and TRBJ2-7; D uncertain. Trimming removed 5 bases at V and 2 bases at J, with 13 bases between. The CDR3 runs 14 residues. Germline loops: CDR1 SGHTA, CDR2 FQGNSA. CDR3 loop: CASSPSTGTYEQYF. Written as DNA, the CDR3 is TGTGCCAGCAGCCCGAGTACGGGTACCTACGAGCAGTACTTC. Full variable domain (outside the CDR3, taken from reference TRBV7-2 and TRBJ2-7): GAGVSQSPSNKVTEKGKDVELRCDPISGHTALYWYRQSLGQGLEFLIYFQGNSAPDKSGLPSDRFSAERTGGSVSTLTIQRTQQEDSAVYLCASSPSTGTYEQYFGPGTRLTVT.

The chain has TRBV7-9 and TRBJ2-1; 10 nucleotides line up with TRBD2. This CDR3 spans 15 amino acids. Germline V gene data show CDR1 as SEHNR and CDR2 as FQNEAQ (reference sequence). The V gene end was trimmed by 5 bases and the J gene end by 4 bases; junction bases not matched to a gene: 5. The DNA of the CDR3 is TGTGCCAGCAGCCCTCTAGCGGGGGTTTACAATGAGCAGTTCTTC. This codes for CASSPLAGVYNEQFF. Together with reference TRBV7-9 and TRBJ2-1, the CDR3 gives the full variable domain: DTGVSQNPRHKITKRGQNVTFRCDPISEHNRLYWYRQTLGQGPEFLTYFQNEAQLEKSRLLSDRFSAERPKGSFSTLEIQRTEQGDSAMYLCASSPLAGVYNEQFFGPGTRLTVL.

The rearrangement uses TRBV13 and TRBJ2-7; no clear D gene. The V end was cut by 5 bases, the J end by 4 bases, with 12 bases between. The CDR3 is 13 amino acids. Germline loops: CDR1 PRHDT, CDR2 FYEKMQ (reference sequence). CDR3 sequence (DNA): TGTGCCAGCAGCGAAGGACCATCGTACGAGCAGTACTTC. Encoded protein: CASSEGPSYEQYF. The full variable domain, in which reference TRBV13 and TRBJ2-7 provide the parts outside the CDR3, is AAGVIQSPRHLIKEKRETATLKCYPIPRHDTVYWYQQGPGQDPQFLISFYEKMQSDKGSIPDRFSAQQFSDYHSELNMSSLELGDSALYFCASSEGPSYEQYFGPGTRLTVT.

This rearrangement joins TRBV25-1 to TRBJ2-5; D gene ambiguous. V lost 7 bases, J lost 2 bases, and 11 bases lay in between. This CDR3 comprises 13 residues. From germline, CDR1 is MGHDK and CDR2 SYGVNS. CDR3 nucleotides: TGTGCCAGCAACGGGCCCAATCAAGAGACCCAGTACTTC. The encoded protein is CASNGPNQETQYF.

This chain links TRBV6-6 with TRBJ2-5; the D gene is possibly TRBD1 (6 bases). This CDR3 is built from 13 residues. Germline CDR1 reads MNHNY; CDR2 reads SVGAGI (reference sequence). The V and J ends lost 2 bases and 3 bases respectively, with 7 bases between them. The chain's CDR3 is CASSYAGEETQYF. In DNA, the CDR3 is TGTGCCAGCAGTTACGCAGGGGAAGAGACCCAGTACTTC.

The chain uses TRBV30 and TRBJ1-5, with TRBD1 matching 10 bases. This CDR3 contains 15 residues. V lost 3 bases and J lost 6; bases outside the gene matches: 8. Germline V CDR1 and CDR2: GTSNPN, SVGIG (reference sequence). Here the CDR3 reads CAWSADRGLGQPQHF. DNA of the CDR3: TGTGCCTGGAGCGCCGACAGGGGGCTTGGTCAGCCCCAGCATTTT.

The chain has TRBV13 and TRBJ2-1; 10 positions agree with TRBD2. V trimming: 8 bases; J trimming: 5 bases; junction bases outside the gene matches: 9. This CDR3 has 15 amino acids. Germline V gene data show CDR1 as PRHDT and CDR2 as FYEKMQ (reference sequence). The CDR3 is CASSPLAGGNNEQFF. As DNA, the CDR3 is TGTGCCAGCTCCCCCTTAGCGGGGGGCAACAATGAGCAGTTCTTC.